These 17 T cell receptor beta chains were all obtained from the same sample, sequenced in a study of early T cells in non-severe SARS-CoV-2 infection. TCRdb re-analysed the 5' RACE reads in MiXCR, keeping a single row per CDR3 protein. This table has fewer than 35,000 distinct CDR3 sequences, 5.5% to 8% appearing once. Material for sequencing was whole blood. These receptors originate from an adult who was a healthcare worker with PCR-confirmed SARS-CoV-2 infection or an uninfected control (not recorded which).

This clonotype is classed as medium-sized. This rearrangement joins TRBV6-5 to TRBJ1-5; maybe TRBD1 (6 bases). V was cut by 5 bases and J by 4 bases, with 15 bases left in between. Germline lookup yields CDR1 MNHEY and CDR2 SVGAGI. The CDR3 runs to 15 residues. The CDR3 DNA follows: TGTGCCAGCAGTGCCAGGGACATGGGGAATCAGCCCCAGCATTTT. It is translated as CASSARDMGNQPQHF.

This clonotype appeared many times. V usage is TRBV28 and J usage is TRBJ2-3; D may be TRBD1 (5 bases). With 7 bases removed from V and 3 bases from J, the gap between germline ends came to 23 bases. CDR1 and CDR2 (germline): MDHEN, SYDVKM. The CDR3 has 17 residues. CDR3: CASITAPGIRNTDTQYF. DNA for the CDR3: TGTGCCAGCATCACCGCCCCAGGGATTAGGAATACAGATACGCAGTATTTT.

The table lists this clonotype with many counts. This chain's CDR3 is CATSSRDSYNEQFF. The DNA of the CDR3 is TGTGCCACCAGCAGCCGGGACTCCTACAATGAGCAGTTCTTC. This sequence joins TRBV15 and TRBJ2-1, with D perhaps TRBD2 (5 bases). Germline assignment: CDR1 LNHNV and CDR2 YYDKDF (reference sequence). Deletions cut 3 bases from V and 0 bases from J, with 6 bases between. The CDR3 contains 14 residues.

V gene TRBV24-1 combines with J gene TRBJ2-2; no definite D call. CDR1 is KGHDR and CDR2 is SFDVKD in the germline V gene. The V and J ends lost 4 bases and 8 bases respectively, with 4 bases between them. The CDR3 is 11 residues long. This CDR3 reads CATSERGELFF. CDR3 nucleotide sequence: TGTGCCACCAGTGAGAGGGGGGAGCTGTTTTTT.

This clonotype was seen ten or more times. The chain links TRBV28 to TRBJ1-1; no clear D. V gave up 4 bases and J gave up 3 bases, with 9 bases separating them. Germline assignment: CDR1 MDHEN and CDR2 SYDVKM. This CDR3 spans 13 amino acids. The CDR3 here is CASSSPKHTEAFF. For the CDR3, the DNA is TGTGCCAGCAGTTCCCCTAAACACACTGAAGCTTTCTTT.

The sample holds many counts of this clonotype. This rearrangement joins TRBV5-4 to TRBJ2-7; D is possibly TRBD2 (5 bases). V was shortened by 2 bases and J by 6 bases, with 15 bases between the two germline ends. CDR1 is SGHNT, CDR2 YYREEE, per germline (reference sequence). The CDR3 extends over 14 amino acids. The CDR3 coding sequence is TGTGCCAGCAGCTTATCGGGAAGACCTAGCGAGCAGTACTTC. Translation: CASSLSGRPSEQYF. The complete variable domain, with remaining parts taken from reference TRBV5-4 and TRBJ2-7, reads ETGVTQSPTHLIKTRGQQVTLRCSSQSGHNTVSWYQQALGQGPQFIFQYYREEENGRGNFPPRFSGLQFPNYSSELNVNALELDDSALYLCASSLSGRPSEQYFGPGTRLTVT.

This clonotype came up many times. The chain carries TRBV18 and TRBJ2-4; 8 nucleotides agree with TRBD2. The CDR3 is made up of 18 amino acids. After removal of 5 bases from V and 3 bases from J, the junction contained 15 bases not matched to a gene. CDR1 and CDR2 from the germline V gene are KGHSH and LQKENI. This chain's CDR3 is CASSSRVIAGSDKNIQYF. The DNA for the CDR3 is TGTGCCAGCTCATCCCGGGTAATAGCGGGATCGGACAAAAACATTCAGTACTTC.

This chain joins TRBV28 and TRBJ2-7; D may be TRBD1 or TRBD2 (5 bases each). CDR1 is MDHEN and CDR2 is SYDVKM in the germline V gene. The CDR3 is 15 amino acids. Trimming removed 3 bases at V and 3 bases at J, with 15 bases between. The CDR3 region is CASSLDPGTYYEQYF. CDR3 coding DNA: TGTGCCAGCAGTTTGGATCCAGGGACCTACTACGAGCAGTACTTC.

This clonotype showed up many times. This chain uses TRBV7-6 with TRBJ2-2; possible D gene TRBD1, 5 bases. This CDR3 spans 13 amino acids. The V end lost 2 bases, the J end lost 4 bases, and 5 bases lay between the germline ends. Germline CDR1 is SGHVS and CDR2 is FNYEAQ. The CDR3 spells CASSLRGTGELFF. The CDR3 DNA reads TGTGCCAGCAGCTTAAGGGGCACCGGGGAGCTGTTTTTT.

V is TRBV28 and J is TRBJ2-7; TRBD2 matches 9 bases. The germline CDR1 and CDR2 sequences are MDHEN and SYDVKM. This CDR3 has 12 residues. Trimming cost V 1 base and J 11 bases; bases outside gene matches: 3. CDR3 protein: CASSLSASGKYF. DNA of the CDR3: TGTGCCAGCAGTTTATCGGCTAGCGGGAAGTACTTC.

The chain combines TRBV29-1 with TRBJ2-7, with a tentative D call TRBD2 (6 bases). Trimming left V 3 bases short and J 10 bases short, with 13 bases between. Germline V lookup: CDR1 SQVTM, CDR2 ANQGSEA. CDR3 length: 11 amino acids. The CDR3 reads CSVDTGGRQYF. The CDR3 coding sequence is TGCAGCGTTGACACCGGAGGGCGCCAGTACTTC.

In this sample, this clonotype turned up many times. V usage is TRBV11-2 and J usage is TRBJ2-1; 8 bases map to TRBD2. The CDR3 totals 14 residues. The germline V gene has CDR1 SGHAT and CDR2 FQNNGV. The trim removed 0 bases at V and 9 bases at J, leaving 4 bases unmatched. CDR3 sequence (DNA): TGTGCCAGCAGCTTAGAATCGGGAGGGGGTGAGCAGTTCTTC. As protein: CASSLESGGGEQFF.

At least ten counts were recorded for this clonotype. The chain has TRBV7-2 and TRBJ2-5, with 13 bases identical to TRBD2. This CDR3 has 17 amino acids. The V gene end was trimmed by 5 bases and the J gene end by 5 bases; junction bases not matched to a gene: 11. Looked up from germline, CDR1 is SGHTA and CDR2 is FQGNSA. The CDR3 DNA sequence: TGTGCCAGCAGCCCAGGGACTAGCGGGACCTCCCGGGAGACCCAGTACTTC. Residues: CASSPGTSGTSRETQYF.

This clonotype occurred many times. CDR3 in DNA: TGCAGCGTTTTACTTAACAATCAGCCCCAGCATTTT. This encodes CSVLLNNQPQHF. The rearrangement uses TRBV29-1 and TRBJ1-5; no clear D gene. This CDR3 has 12 residues. From germline, CDR1 is SQVTM and CDR2 ANQGSEA. Trimming left V 5 bases short and J 3 bases short, with 8 bases between.

This clonotype was counted ten times or more. The V gene is TRBV27, the J gene TRBJ1-6; tentative D call: TRBD1 (5 bases). Looked up from germline, CDR1 is MNHEY and CDR2 is SMNVEV (reference sequence). This CDR3 is built from 14 residues. Trimming took 8 bases from V and 7 from J, leaving 15 bases between them. CDR3 sequence reads: CASRRGNRNSPLHF. The CDR3 DNA reads TGTGCCAGCCGCCGAGGGAACAGGAATTCACCCCTCCACTTT.

With respect to this clonotype: A much larger clonotype is one base distant, so this may be a read error. This chain joins TRBV2 and TRBJ2-2; a possible D gene is TRBD2 (6 bases). Germline CDR1 reads SNHLY; CDR2 reads FYNNEI. V lost 10 bases and J lost 1, with 16 bases in between. CDR3 length equals 15 residues. CDR3 residues: CAIISGLMNTGELFF. CDR3 coding DNA: TGTGCCATCATCTCGGGACTGATGAACACCGGGGAGCTGTTTTTT.

This clonotype was counted at least ten times. This chain uses TRBV3-1 with TRBJ2-3; TRBD2 matches at 12 bases. Germline V CDR1 and CDR2: LGHDT, YNNKEL (reference sequence). This CDR3 region has 17 residues. Trimming took 2 bases from V and 2 from J; bases not matched to a gene: 5. The CDR3 loop reads CASSQWTSGKVTDTQYF. For the CDR3, the DNA is TGTGCCAGCAGCCAATGGACTAGCGGGAAGGTCACAGATACGCAGTATTTT.